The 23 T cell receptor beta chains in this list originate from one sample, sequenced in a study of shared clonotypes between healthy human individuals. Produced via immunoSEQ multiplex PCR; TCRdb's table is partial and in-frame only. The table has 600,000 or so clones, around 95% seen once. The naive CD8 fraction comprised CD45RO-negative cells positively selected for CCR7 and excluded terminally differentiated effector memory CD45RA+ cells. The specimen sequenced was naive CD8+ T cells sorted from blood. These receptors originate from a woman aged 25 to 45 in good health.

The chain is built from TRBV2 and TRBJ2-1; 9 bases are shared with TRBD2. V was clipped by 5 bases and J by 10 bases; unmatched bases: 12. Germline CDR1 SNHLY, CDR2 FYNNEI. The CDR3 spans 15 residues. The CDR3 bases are TGTGCCAGCAGTCAAGGGGGCGGGAGGGCCACGGAGCAGTTCTTC. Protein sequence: CASSQGGGRATEQFF.

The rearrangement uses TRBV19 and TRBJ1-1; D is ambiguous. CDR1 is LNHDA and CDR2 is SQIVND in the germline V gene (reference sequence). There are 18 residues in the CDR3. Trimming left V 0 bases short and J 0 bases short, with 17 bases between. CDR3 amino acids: CASSIDPEDPVMNTEAFF. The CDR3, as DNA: TGTGCCAGTAGTATAGATCCAGAAGACCCGGTGATGAACACTGAAGCTTTCTTT. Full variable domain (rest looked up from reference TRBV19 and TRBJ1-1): DGGITQSPKYLFRKEGQNVTLSCEQNLNHDAMYWYRQDPGQGLRLIYYSQIVNDFQKGDIAEGYSVSREKKESFPLTVTSAQKNPTAFYLCASSIDPEDPVMNTEAFFGQGTRLTVV.

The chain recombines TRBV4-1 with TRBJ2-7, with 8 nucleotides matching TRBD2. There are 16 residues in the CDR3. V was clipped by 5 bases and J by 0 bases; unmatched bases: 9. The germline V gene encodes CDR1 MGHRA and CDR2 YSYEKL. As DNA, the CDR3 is TGCGCCAGCAGCATGAGTCCGGGGGGGAGCTCCTACGAGCAGTACTTC. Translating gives CASSMSPGGSSYEQYF.

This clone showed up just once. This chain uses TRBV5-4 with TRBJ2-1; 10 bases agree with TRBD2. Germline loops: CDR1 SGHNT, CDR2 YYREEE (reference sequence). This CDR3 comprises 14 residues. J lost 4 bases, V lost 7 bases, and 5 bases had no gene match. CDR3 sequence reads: CASGLAEAYNEQFF. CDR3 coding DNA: TGTGCCAGCGGACTAGCGGAAGCTTACAATGAGCAGTTCTTC. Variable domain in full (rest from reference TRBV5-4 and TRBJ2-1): ETGVTQSPTHLIKTRGQQVTLRCSSQSGHNTVSWYQQALGQGPQFIFQYYREEENGRGNFPPRFSGLQFPNYSSELNVNALELDDSALYLCASGLAEAYNEQFFGPGTRLTVL.

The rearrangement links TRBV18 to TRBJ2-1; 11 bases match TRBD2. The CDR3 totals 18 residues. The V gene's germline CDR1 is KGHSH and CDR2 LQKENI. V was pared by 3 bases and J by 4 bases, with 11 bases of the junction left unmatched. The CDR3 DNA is TGTGCCAGCTCACCTTTGGGACTAGCGGAAGAGGAGTACAATGAGCAGTTCTTC. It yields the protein CASSPLGLAEEEYNEQFF.

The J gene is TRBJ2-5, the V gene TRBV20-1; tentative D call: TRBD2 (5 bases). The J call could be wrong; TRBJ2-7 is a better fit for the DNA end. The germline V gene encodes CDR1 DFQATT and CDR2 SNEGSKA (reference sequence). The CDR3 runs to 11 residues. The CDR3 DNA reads TGCAGTGCTCTTCCGGGGTACGAGCAGTACTTC. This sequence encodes CSALPGYEQYF.

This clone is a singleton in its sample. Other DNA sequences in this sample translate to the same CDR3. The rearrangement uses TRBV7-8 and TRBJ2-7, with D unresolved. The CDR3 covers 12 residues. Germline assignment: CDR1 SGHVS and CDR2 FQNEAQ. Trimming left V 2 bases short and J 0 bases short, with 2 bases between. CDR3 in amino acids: CASSLSSYEQYF. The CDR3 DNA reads TGTGCCAGCAGCTTAAGCTCCTACGAGCAGTACTTC.

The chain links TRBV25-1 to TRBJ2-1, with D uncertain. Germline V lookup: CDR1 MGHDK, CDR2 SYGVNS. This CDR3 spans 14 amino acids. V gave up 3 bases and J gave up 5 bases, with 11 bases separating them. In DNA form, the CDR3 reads TGTGCCAGCAGTGATCGGAGCCGGGACAATGAGCAGTTCTTC. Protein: CASSDRSRDNEQFF.

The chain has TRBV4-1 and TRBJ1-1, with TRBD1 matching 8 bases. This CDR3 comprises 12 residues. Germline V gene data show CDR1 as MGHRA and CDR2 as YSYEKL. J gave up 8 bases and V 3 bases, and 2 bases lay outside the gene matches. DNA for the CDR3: TGCGCCAGCAGCCACACAGGGGGGGAAGCTTTCTTT. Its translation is CASSHTGGEAFF.

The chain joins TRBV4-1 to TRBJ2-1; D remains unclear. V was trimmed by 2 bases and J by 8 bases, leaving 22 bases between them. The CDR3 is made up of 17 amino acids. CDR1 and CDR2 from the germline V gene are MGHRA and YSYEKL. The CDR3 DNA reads TGCGCCAGCAGCCAAAAGTCTGCGGCCTTCCTCTGGGATGAGCAGTTCTTC. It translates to CASSQKSAAFLWDEQFF.

CDR3 in amino acids: CASSETVVPYEQYF. Here the CDR3 DNA reads TGTGCCAGCAGTGAAACGGTAGTTCCCTACGAGCAGTACTTC. The chain employs TRBV2 and TRBJ2-7; no clear D. Germline CDR1 reads SNHLY; CDR2 reads FYNNEI. V lost 2 bases to trimming and J lost 2 bases, with 10 bases between them. The CDR3 extends over 14 amino acids.

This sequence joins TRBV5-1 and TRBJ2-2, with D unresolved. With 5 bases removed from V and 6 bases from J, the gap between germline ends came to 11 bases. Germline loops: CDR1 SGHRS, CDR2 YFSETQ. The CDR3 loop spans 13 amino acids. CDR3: CASSPLDSGELFF. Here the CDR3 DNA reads TGCGCCAGCAGTCCCCTTGATTCCGGGGAGCTGTTTTTT.

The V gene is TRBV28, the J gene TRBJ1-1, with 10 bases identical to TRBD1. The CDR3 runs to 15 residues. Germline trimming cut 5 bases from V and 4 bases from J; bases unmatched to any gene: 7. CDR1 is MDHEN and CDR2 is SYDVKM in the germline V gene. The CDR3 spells CASSPLTGGFTEAFF. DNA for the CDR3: TGTGCCAGCAGTCCCCTGACAGGGGGCTTCACTGAAGCTTTCTTT.

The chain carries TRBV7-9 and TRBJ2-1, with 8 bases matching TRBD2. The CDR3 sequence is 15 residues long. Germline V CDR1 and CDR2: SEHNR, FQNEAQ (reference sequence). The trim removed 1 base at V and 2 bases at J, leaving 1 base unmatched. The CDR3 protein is CASSLVAGTYNEQFF. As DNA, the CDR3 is TGTGCCAGCAGCTTAGTAGCGGGGACCTACAATGAGCAGTTCTTC.

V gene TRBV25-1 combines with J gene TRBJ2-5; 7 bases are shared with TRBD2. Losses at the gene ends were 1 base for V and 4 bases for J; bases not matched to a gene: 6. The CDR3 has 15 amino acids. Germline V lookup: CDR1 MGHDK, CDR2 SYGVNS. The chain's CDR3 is CASSELSSGLETQYF. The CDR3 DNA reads TGTGCCAGCAGTGAATTGAGTAGCGGGCTAGAGACCCAGTACTTC.

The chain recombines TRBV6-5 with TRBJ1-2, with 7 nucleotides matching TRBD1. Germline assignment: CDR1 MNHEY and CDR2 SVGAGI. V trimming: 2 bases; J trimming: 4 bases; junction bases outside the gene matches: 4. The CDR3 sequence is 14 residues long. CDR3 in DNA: TGTGCCAGCAGTTACAGGGGGCAAAGCTATGGCTACACCTTC. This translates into CASSYRGQSYGYTF.

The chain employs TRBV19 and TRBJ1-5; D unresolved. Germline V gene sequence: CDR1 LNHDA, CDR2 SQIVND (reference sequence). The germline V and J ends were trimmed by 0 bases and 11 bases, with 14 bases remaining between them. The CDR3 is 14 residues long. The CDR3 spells CASSIDLEVPAQHF. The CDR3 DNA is TGTGCCAGTAGTATAGATCTAGAAGTGCCAGCCCAGCATTTT.

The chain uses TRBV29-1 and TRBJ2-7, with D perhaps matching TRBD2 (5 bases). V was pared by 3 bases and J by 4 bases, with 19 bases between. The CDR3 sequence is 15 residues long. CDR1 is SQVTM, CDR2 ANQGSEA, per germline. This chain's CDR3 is CSVDSGGSPGYEQYF. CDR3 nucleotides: TGCAGCGTTGACAGTGGCGGGTCCCCGGGATACGAGCAGTACTTC.

The CDR3 bases are TGCAGCGTAGAGCGGGAGGGCTCCTACGAGCAGTACTTC. This codes for CSVEREGSYEQYF. The genes are TRBV29-1 and TRBJ2-7; 10 nucleotides match TRBD2. The V and J ends lost 6 bases and 0 bases, in that order; junction bases with no gene match: 2. Per germline, CDR1 SQVTM and CDR2 ANQGSEA. The CDR3 extends over 13 amino acids.

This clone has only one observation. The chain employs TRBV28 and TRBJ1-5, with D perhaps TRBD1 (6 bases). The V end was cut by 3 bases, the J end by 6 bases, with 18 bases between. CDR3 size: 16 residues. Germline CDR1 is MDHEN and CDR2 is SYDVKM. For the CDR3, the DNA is TGTGCCAGCAGTTTTGGTTCAGGGGTCTCGACTCAGCCCCAGCATTTT. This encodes CASSFGSGVSTQPQHF.

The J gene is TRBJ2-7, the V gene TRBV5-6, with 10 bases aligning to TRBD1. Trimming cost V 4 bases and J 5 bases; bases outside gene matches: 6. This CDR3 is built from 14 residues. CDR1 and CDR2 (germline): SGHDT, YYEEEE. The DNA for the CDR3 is TGTGCCAGCAGCGGGGGGACAGGGGCAGACGAGCAGTACTTC. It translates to CASSGGTGADEQYF.

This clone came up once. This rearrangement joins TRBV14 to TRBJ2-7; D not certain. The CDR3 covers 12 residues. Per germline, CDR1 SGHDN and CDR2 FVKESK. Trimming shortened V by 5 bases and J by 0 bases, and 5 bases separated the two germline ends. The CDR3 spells CASSSSSYEQYF. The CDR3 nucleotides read TGTGCCAGCAGCTCGTCCTCCTACGAGCAGTACTTC.

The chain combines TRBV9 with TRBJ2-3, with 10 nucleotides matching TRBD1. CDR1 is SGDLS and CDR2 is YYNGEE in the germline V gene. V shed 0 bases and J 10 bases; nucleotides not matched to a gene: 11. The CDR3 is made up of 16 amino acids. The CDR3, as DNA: TGTGCCAGCAGCGTAGAAGGGACAGGGGTACTCTATGCGCAGTATTTT. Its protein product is CASSVEGTGVLYAQYF.